This TCR beta chain derives from a study of shared clonotypes between healthy human individuals. Sequenced by immunoSEQ multiplex PCR; TCRdb stores in-frame clones only, minus some. Found here are around 690,000 clones, roughly 91% of them singletons; the top ten hold 34%. The CDR3 contains 14 residues. The chain couples TRBV12-2 to TRBJ1-2; the table's D gene call, TRBD1, was not cross checked with the DNA. TRBV12-2 corresponds to a pseudogene. The TCR sequence derives from a young man in good health. Some clones in this sample may be carry-over from other donors' samples. Material: memory CD8+ T cells from PBMCs. The subset: CD45RO+ cells pooled with CCR7-negative TemRA cells. CDR3 in amino acids: CASRCSGGAYGYTF. CDR3 nucleotide sequence: TGTGCAAGTCGCTGCTCAGGGGGCGCCTATGGCTACACCTTC.